These 31 T cell receptor beta chains were all obtained from the same sample, sequenced in a study of CD4+ T cells in melanoma (dated by TCRdb to the early 2020s). The library was produced with the immunoSEQ multiplex PCR assay. Not all clones reach the TCRdb copy of this immuneACCESS table, which keeps in-frame sequences only. Checked studies attribute under half of the gap to unresolved V genes and leave the rest unexplained. In this sample the table shows 13,000 to 15,000 clones, approximately 70% of which occur a single time. The top ten hold approximately 10% of the sample. The material sequenced was cells from a culture (not recorded whether cultured in vitro). The receptors come from a human donor with melanoma.

V usage is TRBV9 and J usage is TRBJ1-3; D is undetermined. The CDR3 extends over 17 amino acids. The ends were cut back, 4 bases at V and 2 bases at J, with 19 bases in the middle. The germline CDR1 and CDR2 sequences are SGDLS and YYNGEE. CDR3 amino acids: CASSPRVQVGPGNTIYF. The CDR3 region has the DNA TGTGCCAGCAGCCCCCGAGTACAAGTCGGTCCTGGAAACACCATATATTTT. Together with reference TRBV9 and TRBJ1-3, the CDR3 gives the full variable domain: DSGVTQTPKHLITATGQRVTLRCSPRSGDLSVYWYQQSLDQGLQFLIQYYNGEERAKGNILERFSAQQFPDLHSELNLSSLELGDSALYFCASSPRVQVGPGNTIYFGEGSWLTVV.

The V and J genes are TRBV19 and TRBJ1-2; 10 bases align to TRBD1. Germline assignment: CDR1 LNHDA and CDR2 SQIVND (reference sequence). The CDR3 length is 16 residues. J was trimmed by 8 bases and V by 0 bases; bases with no gene match: 9. The CDR3 bases are TGTGCCAGTAGTATAGAGGACAGGGGGGTCGGATACGGCTACACCTTC. This translates into CASSIEDRGVGYGYTF.

J is TRBJ2-7 and V is TRBV6-5; TRBD1 matches at 8 bases. Germline values: CDR1 MNHEY, CDR2 SVGAGI. CDR3 size: 15 residues. V gave up 0 bases and J gave up 6 bases; unmatched junction bases: 7. CDR3 in DNA: TGTGCCAGCAGTTACTCAGGGACAGGTGTTCCCGAGCAGTACTTC. Its protein product is CASSYSGTGVPEQYF.

This chain joins TRBV12-5 and TRBJ1-1; 12 bases line up with TRBD1. The J segment lost 12 bases and the V segment lost 5 bases, leaving 7 bases of the junction unmatched. Germline V CDR1 and CDR2: LGHNT, FRNRAP. The CDR3 loop spans 13 amino acids. The CDR3 DNA is TGTGCTAGTGGTGCGGGGGACAGGGGGCGAACTTTCTTT. It is translated as CASGAGDRGRTFF.

The rearrangement uses TRBV5-6 and TRBJ2-7, with TRBD1 identical over 10 bases. The CDR3 covers 15 residues. After removal of 4 bases from V and 5 bases from J, the junction contained 9 bases not matched to a gene. CDR1 is SGHDT and CDR2 is YYEEEE in the germline V gene. The CDR3 protein is CASSSRDRGFHEQYF. Here the CDR3 DNA reads TGTGCCAGCAGCAGCCGGGACAGGGGTTTCCACGAGCAGTACTTC. Supplemented by reference TRBV5-6 and TRBJ2-7, the full variable domain reads DAGVTQSPTHLIKTRGQQVTLRCSPKSGHDTVSWYQQALGQGPQFIFQYYEEEERQRGNFPDRFSGHQFPNYSSELNVNALLLGDSALYLCASSSRDRGFHEQYFGPGTRLTVT.

The J gene is TRBJ2-1, the V gene TRBV2, with D tentatively TRBD1 (5 bases). Germline CDR1 SNHLY, CDR2 FYNNEI. V was clipped by 1 base and J by 3 bases, with 10 bases between them. This CDR3 has 15 residues. The CDR3 coding sequence is TGTGCCAGCAGTGAAGGACAGCCTGTCTACAATGAGCAGTTCTTC. Amino acid sequence: CASSEGQPVYNEQFF. The full variable domain, its missing parts supplied by reference TRBV2 and TRBJ2-1, is EPEVTQTPSHQVTQMGQEVILRCVPISNHLYFYWYRQILGQKVEFLVSFYNNEISEKSEIFDDQFSVERPDGSNFTLKIRSTKLEDSAMYFCASSEGQPVYNEQFFGPGTRLTVL.

This clone has a handful of counts. This chain joins TRBV18 and TRBJ1-4, with D perhaps TRBD1 (5 bases). Germline assignment: CDR1 KGHSH and CDR2 LQKENI. The CDR3 covers 13 residues. The V gene lost 8 bases and the J gene lost 3 bases, with 10 bases spanning the gap. The CDR3 reads CASRVTANEKLFF. CDR3 DNA: TGTGCCAGCCGAGTGACAGCTAATGAAAAACTGTTTTTT. Combining the CDR3 with reference TRBV18 and TRBJ1-4 gives the whole variable domain NAGVMQNPRHLVRRRGQEARLRCSPMKGHSHVYWYRQLPEEGLKFMVYLQKENIIDESGMPKERFSAEFPKEGPSILRIQQVVRGDSAAYFCASRVTANEKLFFGSGTQLSVL.

This clone was recorded a few times. The chain couples TRBV4-1 to TRBJ1-1; D is ambiguous. The germline V gene has CDR1 MGHRA and CDR2 YSYEKL. Trimming removed 4 bases at V and 1 base at J, with 7 bases between. CDR3 length: 13 residues. The CDR3 sequence: CASSRRENTEAFF. CDR3 nucleotide sequence: TGCGCCAGCAGCCGACGGGAGAACACTGAAGCTTTCTTT.

The chain uses TRBV6-6 and TRBJ1-5; possibly TRBD1 for D (5 bases). This CDR3 region has 15 residues. CDR1 and CDR2 from the germline V gene are MNHNY and SVGAGI (reference sequence). Between the trimmed V and J ends, which lost 0 bases and 1 base, there was a span of 7 bases. This CDR3 reads CASSYSRDSNQPQHF. CDR3 nucleotide sequence: TGTGCCAGCAGTTACTCGAGGGACAGCAATCAGCCCCAGCATTTT.

This clone was detected a few times. The chain has TRBV6-5 and TRBJ1-1; TRBD1 agrees at 10 bases. Germline CDR1 reads MNHEY; CDR2 reads SVGAGI. This CDR3 contains 11 residues. V was clipped by 8 bases and J by 9 bases; unmatched bases: 3. The CDR3: CASYDRGQAFF. The CDR3 bases are TGTGCCAGCTACGACAGGGGGCAAGCTTTCTTT.

V is TRBV19 and J is TRBJ1-2; no clear D gene. This CDR3 has 13 residues. The V gene's germline CDR1 is LNHDA and CDR2 SQIVND (reference sequence). V lost 3 bases and J 10 bases, leaving 15 bases between the germline ends. The CDR3 nucleotides read TGTGCCAGTAGTATGCCCTCTAGTGGGGACTACACCTTC. It encodes CASSMPSSGDYTF.

In this sample, this clone turned up a few times. This chain uses TRBV11-2 with TRBJ2-5, with D possibly being TRBD1 (5 bases). CDR3 length: 18 residues. Deletions cut 2 bases from V and 0 bases from J, with 19 bases between. CDR1 SGHAT and CDR2 FQNNGV come from the germline V gene. The CDR3 DNA sequence: TGTGCCAGCAGCTTAAGGGGTTCTTTCCCTCGGTACCAAGAGACCCAGTACTTC. It encodes CASSLRGSFPRYQETQYF.

This chain uses TRBV5-1 with TRBJ2-7, with D perhaps given as TRBD1 or TRBD2 (5 bases each). Trimming stripped 1 base from V and 5 bases from J, with 13 bases between. Per germline, CDR1 SGHRS and CDR2 YFSETQ. CDR3 length equals 14 residues. DNA of the CDR3: TGCGCCAGCAGCTTGTTCGGGACGGTGGACGAGCAGTACTTC. Protein: CASSLFGTVDEQYF. Looking up the rest from reference TRBV5-1 and TRBJ2-7 gives the full variable domain: KAGVTQTPRYLIKTRGQQVTLSCSPISGHRSVSWYQQTPGQGLQFLFEYFSETQRNKGNFPGRFSGRQFSNSRSEMNVSTLELGDSALYLCASSLFGTVDEQYFGPGTRLTVT.

The genes are TRBV30 and TRBJ1-2, with D unclear. CDR1 GTSNPN and CDR2 SVGIG come from the germline V gene (reference sequence). V was shortened by 0 bases and J by 5 bases, with 10 bases between the two germline ends. The CDR3 extends over 13 amino acids. The DNA for the CDR3 is TGTGCCTGGAGTGTAACGAGGGAATATGGCTACACCTTC. Encoded protein: CAWSVTREYGYTF.

The chain employs TRBV6-5 and TRBJ2-1, with TRBD2 identical over 9 bases. The CDR3 has 14 amino acids. The ends lost 6 bases at V and 8 bases at J; junction bases unmatched: 8. Germline V lookup: CDR1 MNHEY, CDR2 SVGAGI. The CDR3 protein is CASRRAGGPDEQFF. The CDR3 nucleotides are TGTGCCAGCAGGAGGGCGGGGGGGCCCGATGAGCAGTTCTTC.

J is TRBJ2-1 and V is TRBV5-1, with D possibly matching TRBD2 (7 bases). Trimming removed 5 bases from V and 7 bases from J, with 25 bases in between. CDR3 size: 17 residues. The germline gives CDR1 SGHRS, CDR2 YFSETQ. The CDR3 DNA follows: TGCGCCAGCAGGGGGGGGGCCTCGTCAGGCGGGAGTAATGAGCAGTTCTTC. Its protein is CASRGGASSGGSNEQFF.

The CDR3 DNA is TGTGCCAGCTCTGAATGGACAGGGGGCGAGTACGAGCAGTACTTC. Translating it yields CASSEWTGGEYEQYF. This chain links TRBV18 with TRBJ2-7; TRBD1 matches 11 bases. The germline V gene has CDR1 KGHSH and CDR2 LQKENI. CDR3 length equals 15 residues. The junction had 8 bases not matched to a gene; V was cut back by 6 bases and J by 4 bases.

V and J are TRBV9 and TRBJ2-3, with D unclear. Germline V gene data show CDR1 as SGDLS and CDR2 as YYNGEE. This CDR3 comprises 15 residues. With 0 bases removed from V and 2 bases from J, the gap between germline ends came to 10 bases. The CDR3 nucleotides are TGTGCCAGCAGCGTAGGATATAGGGACACAGATACGCAGTATTTT. Its protein product is CASSVGYRDTDTQYF.

Worth noting for this clone: This sample also contains other DNA sequences that code for the same CDR3. The chain combines TRBV28 with TRBJ1-2, with D unclear. V was shortened by 2 bases and J by 5 bases, with 6 bases between the two germline ends. This CDR3 has 12 amino acids. Per the germline V gene, CDR1 is MDHEN and CDR2 is SYDVKM. In nucleotides, the CDR3 is TGTGCCAGCAGTTTAAGATTATATGGCTACACCTTC. This gives the protein CASSLRLYGYTF.

The chain recombines TRBV4-1 with TRBJ1-1; 9 bases match TRBD1. This CDR3 spans 14 amino acids. V dropped 4 bases and J dropped 4; count of bases not matched to a gene: 4. Germline CDR1 is MGHRA and CDR2 is YSYEKL. Here the CDR3 reads CASSRGQGLTEAFF. The CDR3 DNA follows: TGCGCCAGCAGCCGAGGACAGGGGCTCACTGAAGCTTTCTTT.

The chain carries TRBV29-1 and TRBJ2-5; tentative D call: TRBD2 (6 bases). Looked up from germline, CDR1 is SQVTM and CDR2 is ANQGSEA. The CDR3 runs to 15 residues. V lost 3 bases, J lost 5 bases, and 19 bases lay in between. CDR3 loop: CSVEGGRVYGETQYF. The CDR3, as DNA: TGCAGCGTTGAGGGAGGTCGCGTCTATGGGGAGACCCAGTACTTC. Variable domain in full (rest from reference TRBV29-1 and TRBJ2-5): SAVISQKPSRDICQRGTSLTIQCQVDSQVTMMFWYRQQPGQSLTLIATANQGSEATYESGFVIDKFPISRPNLTFSTLTVSNMSPEDSSIYLCSVEGGRVYGETQYFGPGTRLLVL.

CDR3 region: CASSSGTGGSNQPQHF. CDR3 bases: TGCGCCAGCAGCTCTGGGACAGGGGGTAGCAATCAGCCCCAGCATTTT. V usage is TRBV5-1 and J usage is TRBJ1-5; TRBD1 matches at 11 bases. CDR1 and CDR2 (germline): SGHRS, YFSETQ. The J segment lost 0 bases and the V segment lost 3 bases, leaving 2 bases of the junction unmatched. The CDR3 is made up of 16 amino acids.

The CDR3 loop reads CASGPKLDTQYF. The CDR3, as DNA: TGTGCTAGTGGTCCTAAGTTGGATACGCAGTATTTT. The genes are TRBV12-5 and TRBJ2-3; D is unclear. V was trimmed by 5 bases and J by 6 bases, leaving 9 bases between them. Germline V gives CDR1 LGHNT, CDR2 FRNRAP. The CDR3 extends over 12 amino acids.

V is TRBV9 and J is TRBJ1-6; tentative D call: TRBD1 (5 bases). This CDR3 has 15 residues. V was clipped by 1 base and J by 2 bases, with 7 bases between them. Germline V gene lookup returns CDR1 SGDLS and CDR2 YYNGEE. The CDR3 region is CASSVQGAYNSPLHF. The CDR3 DNA reads as TGTGCCAGCAGCGTACAGGGCGCCTATAATTCACCCCTCCACTTT.

The chain is built from TRBV5-4 and TRBJ2-1; TRBD2 is a possible D gene (5 bases). The germline V gene encodes CDR1 SGHNT and CDR2 YYREEE (reference sequence). CDR3 length equals 14 residues. V dropped 0 bases and J dropped 9 bases, with 13 bases sitting between them. CDR3 protein: CASSLGGRSGEQFF. CDR3 nucleotide sequence: TGTGCCAGCAGCTTGGGGGGTCGGAGCGGTGAGCAGTTCTTC. The full variable domain, rest sourced from reference TRBV5-4 and TRBJ2-1, is ETGVTQSPTHLIKTRGQQVTLRCSSQSGHNTVSWYQQALGQGPQFIFQYYREEENGRGNFPPRFSGLQFPNYSSELNVNALELDDSALYLCASSLGGRSGEQFFGPGTRLTVL.

The chain recombines TRBV5-1 with TRBJ1-2; maybe TRBD1 (6 bases). The CDR3 extends over 16 amino acids. V shed 4 bases and J shed 5 bases, with 21 bases lying between them. Germline lookup yields CDR1 SGHRS and CDR2 YFSETQ. The DNA of the CDR3 is TGCGCCAGCAGCGAAACACGGGGGGCTATAGGGTATGGCTACACCTTC. This translates into CASSETRGAIGYGYTF.

This clone appeared once. CDR3 protein: CASSPQQGHGYFGGYTF. CDR3 in DNA: TGTGCCAGCTCACCTCAACAGGGTCACGGGTACTTCGGTGGCTACACCTTC. The genes are TRBV18 and TRBJ1-2; D may be TRBD1 (6 bases). This CDR3 has 17 residues. Trimming shortened V by 3 bases and J by 7 bases, and 24 bases separated the two germline ends. Germline V gene lookup returns CDR1 KGHSH and CDR2 LQKENI.

This chain uses TRBV6-5 with TRBJ1-1; no definite D call. Germline values: CDR1 MNHEY, CDR2 SVGAGI. V lost 3 bases to trimming and J lost 3 bases, with 8 bases between them. There are 13 residues in the CDR3. The CDR3: CASSYSTYTEAFF. The CDR3, as DNA: TGTGCCAGCAGTTATAGTACGTACACTGAAGCTTTCTTT.

V usage is TRBV6-4 and J usage is TRBJ1-2, with TRBD1 as a possible D gene (5 bases). Trimming took 6 bases from V and 2 from J, leaving 13 bases between them. CDR1 and CDR2 (germline): MRHNA, SNTAGT. This CDR3 spans 14 amino acids. Written as DNA, the CDR3 is TGTGCCAGCAGCTTAACAGGAACGAACTATGGCTACACCTTC. Translation gives CASSLTGTNYGYTF.

This chain uses TRBV14 with TRBJ2-1; D is unclear. Germline values: CDR1 SGHDN, CDR2 FVKESK. Trimming took off 2 bases at V and 12 bases at J, with 8 bases between the two ends. This CDR3 comprises 11 residues. The CDR3 DNA reads TGTGCCAGCAGCCAAAAATCAGGGCAGTTCTTC. This encodes CASSQKSGQFF.

V gene TRBV7-6 combines with J gene TRBJ2-1, with D perhaps assigned TRBD1 or TRBD2 (5 bases each). The V end was cut by 1 base, the J end by 9 bases, with 10 bases between. The CDR3 loop spans 13 amino acids. Germline assignment: CDR1 SGHVS and CDR2 FNYEAQ. In nucleotides, the CDR3 is TGTGCCAGCAGCTTAGTGGGGGTGGCTGAGCAGTTCTTC. Its translation is CASSLVGVAEQFF.